This entry lists 20 T cell receptor beta chains sequenced from one sample in a study of blood T cell repertoires in COVID-19. Clones were read by immunoSEQ multiplex PCR, and TCRdb kept only the in-frame ones, dropping some. The sample yields approximately 280,000 clones, 70% to 90% seen once. Input material: peripheral blood. The receptors derive from a woman aged 60-75 years with acute or convalescent COVID-19.

This clone has a single count. This chain uses TRBV18 with TRBJ2-5; 8 bases line up with TRBD1. The CDR3 consists of 19 residues. Germline values: CDR1 KGHSH, CDR2 LQKENI. J gave up 5 bases and V 1 base, and 18 bases lay outside the gene matches. Here the CDR3 DNA reads TGTGCCAGCTCACCACGCCCCGCCATCGGAGAACAGGGGGTCGAGACCCAGTACTTC. Translated, it gives CASSPRPAIGEQGVETQYF.

This chain joins TRBV4-1 and TRBJ2-3; the match to TRBD2 covers 10 bases. J was trimmed by 2 bases and V by 1 base; bases with no gene match: 3. Germline V gene lookup returns CDR1 MGHRA and CDR2 YSYEKL. The CDR3 consists of 16 residues. CDR3 in DNA: TGCGCCAGCAGCCAAGGTGGACTAGCGGACACAGATACGCAGTATTTT. Amino acid sequence: CASSQGGLADTDTQYF.

This chain uses TRBV27 with TRBJ2-1; 13 bases are a match to TRBD2. The CDR3 spans 15 residues. Germline V gene lookup returns CDR1 MNHEY and CDR2 SMNVEV (reference sequence). With 6 bases clipped from V and 4 bases from J, the junction kept 3 bases outside the gene matches. CDR3 nucleotide sequence: TGTGCCAGCAGGAGGACTAGCGGGAGATACAATGAGCAGTTCTTC. Its translation: CASRRTSGRYNEQFF.

This chain connects TRBV18 to TRBJ2-2, with D hard to call. The CDR3 is 15 residues long. Trimming pared 1 base from V and 4 bases from J, leaving 10 bases between. Germline lookup yields CDR1 KGHSH and CDR2 LQKENI. CDR3 sequence reads: CASSPQRRLTGELFF. CDR3 in DNA: TGTGCCAGCTCACCACAGCGCCGCCTCACCGGGGAGCTGTTTTTT.

The rearrangement links TRBV28 to TRBJ1-6; no reliable D call. Looked up from germline, CDR1 is MDHEN and CDR2 is SYDVKM. The CDR3 contains 14 residues. Trimming took off 3 bases at V and 1 base at J, with 4 bases between the two ends. CDR3 DNA sequence: TGTGCCAGCAGTTTGAGGTCCTATAATTCACCCCTCCACTTT. It codes for CASSLRSYNSPLHF.

This rearrangement joins TRBV2 to TRBJ1-6; D call uncertain. Germline values: CDR1 SNHLY, CDR2 FYNNEI. This CDR3 comprises 14 residues. V was cut by 2 bases and J by 9 bases, with 11 bases left in between. The CDR3 protein is CASSELEGGSPLHF. The CDR3, as DNA: TGTGCCAGCAGTGAATTGGAGGGCGGTTCACCCCTCCACTTT.

The chain uses TRBV18 and TRBJ2-7; 12 positions match TRBD1. The germline gives CDR1 KGHSH, CDR2 LQKENI. The CDR3 consists of 15 residues. J gave up 4 bases and V 5 bases, and 6 bases lay outside the gene matches. The CDR3 DNA reads TGTGCCAGCTCATGGGGACAGGGGGCGCAGTACGAGCAGTACTTC. Translated: CASSWGQGAQYEQYF.

This clone was recorded only once. The rearrangement links TRBV24-1 to TRBJ2-1; 9 bases fit TRBD1. The ends lost 1 base at V and 5 bases at J; junction bases unmatched: 8. The length of the CDR3 is 17 residues. The germline V gene encodes CDR1 KGHDR and CDR2 SFDVKD. The CDR3, as DNA: TGTGCCACCAGTGATTTAGATAGCTGGACAGGGGACAATGAGCAGTTCTTC. Protein product: CATSDLDSWTGDNEQFF.

The chain combines TRBV11-3 with TRBJ2-7, with 9 bases lining up with TRBD2. The length of the CDR3 is 17 residues. V lost 5 bases and J lost 1; bases outside the gene matches: 12. The germline V gene encodes CDR1 SGHNT and CDR2 YENEEA. CDR3 sequence (DNA): TGTGCCAGCAGCCGCCAAGCGGGGGGAAAAGGTTCCTACGAGCAGTACTTC. Amino acids: CASSRQAGGKGSYEQYF. The full variable domain, with the rest looked up from reference TRBV11-3 and TRBJ2-7, is EAGVVQSPRYKIIEKKQPVAFWCNPISGHNTLYWYLQNLGQGPELLIRYENEEAVDDSQLPKDRFSAERLKGVDSTLKIQPAELGDSAVYLCASSRQAGGKGSYEQYFGPGTRLTVT.

The DNA for the CDR3 is TGTGCCAGCAGTGCCGGGGGGTCTTGGACCGGGGCCAACGTCCTGACTTTC. Amino acids: CASSAGGSWTGANVLTF. This sequence joins TRBV2 and TRBJ2-6; 7 nucleotides match TRBD2. Losses at the gene ends were 4 bases for V and 4 bases for J; bases not matched to a gene: 10. Looked up from germline, CDR1 is SNHLY and CDR2 is FYNNEI. The CDR3 consists of 17 residues. Filled out from reference TRBV2 and TRBJ2-6, the complete variable domain reads EPEVTQTPSHQVTQMGQEVILRCVPISNHLYFYWYRQILGQKVEFLVSFYNNEISEKSEIFDDQFSVERPDGSNFTLKIRSTKLEDSAMYFCASSAGGSWTGANVLTFGAGSRLTVL.

V and J are TRBV14 and TRBJ1-1; D might be TRBD1 (5 bases). Germline CDR1 is SGHDN and CDR2 is FVKESK. V lost 0 bases, J lost 8 bases, and 16 bases lay in between. This CDR3 comprises 15 residues. The CDR3 is CASSQEGWQGWEAFF. DNA for the CDR3: TGTGCCAGCAGCCAAGAGGGGTGGCAGGGCTGGGAAGCTTTCTTT.

This chain links TRBV5-6 with TRBJ2-7, with 8 positions matching TRBD2. Germline CDR1 SGHDT, CDR2 YYEEEE. J gave up 3 bases and V 0 bases, and 5 bases lay outside the gene matches. The CDR3 contains 15 residues. The CDR3 region is CASSLVGAGVYEQYF. CDR3 sequence (DNA): TGTGCCAGCAGCTTGGTAGGAGCGGGGGTCTACGAGCAGTACTTC.

The J gene is TRBJ1-2, the V gene TRBV13, with no clear D. The CDR3 has 14 residues. Germline values: CDR1 PRHDT, CDR2 FYEKMQ (reference sequence). Trimming took 7 bases from V and 3 from J, leaving 15 bases between them. The CDR3 protein is CASTAGRRDYGYTF. The CDR3 DNA reads as TGTGCCAGCACCGCCGGCCGGAGAGACTATGGCTACACCTTC.

This chain's CDR3 is CASSPRTDYNSPLHF. The CDR3, as DNA: TGTGCCAGCAGCCCCCGGACAGATTATAATTCACCCCTCCACTTT. The chain couples TRBV11-2 to TRBJ1-6; possibly TRBD1 for D (6 bases). CDR3 length equals 15 residues. V lost 5 bases and J lost 4, with 12 bases in between. The germline CDR1 and CDR2 sequences are SGHAT and FQNNGV.

The chain combines TRBV19 with TRBJ2-3; a weak D match, TRBD2 (6 bases). Looked up from germline, CDR1 is LNHDA and CDR2 is SQIVND (reference sequence). Trimming cost V 2 bases and J 7 bases, with 13 bases left between them. CDR3 length: 14 amino acids. Written as DNA, the CDR3 is TGTGCCAGTAGTATACGTGCGGGGCCCTATACGCAGTATTTT. Translation gives CASSIRAGPYTQYF.

The chain has TRBV5-1 and TRBJ2-2, with 7 bases aligning to TRBD2. The CDR3 sequence is 17 residues long. Germline values: CDR1 SGHRS, CDR2 YFSETQ. Trimming at V came to 1 base and at J to 5 bases, leaving 11 bases not matched to a gene. The CDR3 DNA reads as TGCGCCAGCAGCTTGTCGGGACTATCCGAGGGGACCGGGGAGCTGTTTTTT. It is translated as CASSLSGLSEGTGELFF.

This chain uses TRBV30 with TRBJ1-5; TRBD1 might be the D (5 bases). The CDR3 contains 13 residues. The germline gives CDR1 GTSNPN, CDR2 SVGIG (reference sequence). With 3 bases removed from V and 7 bases from J, the gap between germline ends came to 13 bases. This CDR3 reads CAWRVARGQPQHF. CDR3 sequence (DNA): TGTGCCTGGAGAGTTGCTCGGGGGCAGCCCCAGCATTTT.

The CDR3 reads CASFTGTEAFF. In DNA, the CDR3 is TGTGCCAGCTTTACAGGGACTGAAGCTTTCTTT. The genes are TRBV7-9 and TRBJ1-1; a weak D match, TRBD1 (6 bases). There are 11 residues in the CDR3. Germline CDR1 reads SEHNR; CDR2 reads FQNEAQ (reference sequence). V was cut by 8 bases and J by 5 bases, with 9 bases left in between.

Only one count was recorded for this clone. The chain links TRBV7-8 to TRBJ2-1; 8 bases fit TRBD2. V dropped 1 base and J dropped 3; count of bases not matched to a gene: 5. The germline gives CDR1 SGHVS, CDR2 FQNEAQ. The CDR3 runs 16 residues. The CDR3 nucleotides read TGTGCCAGCAGCTTAGAACGGGGGGGCCGCTACAATGAGCAGTTCTTC. Translating gives CASSLERGGRYNEQFF.

The rearrangement links TRBV14 to TRBJ1-6; tentative D call: TRBD1 (5 bases). V was cut by 4 bases and J by 0 bases, with 10 bases left in between. Germline V CDR1 and CDR2: SGHDN, FVKESK. This CDR3 has 16 residues. The CDR3 DNA reads as TGTGCCAGCAGCCGTCGGGGGAGCTCCTATAATTCACCCCTCCACTTT. Its translation: CASSRRGSSYNSPLHF.